The 31 T cell receptor beta chains presented below share a single source sample, sequenced in a study of OX40 agonist ivuxolimab in advanced cancers. Repertoires were generated with immunoSEQ multiplex PCR, while TCRdb's copy carries only in-frame clones and drops some. Here the sample spans tens of thousands of clones, roughly nine tenths being singletons. The sample in question was CD4+ or CD8+ T cells sorted from blood, obtained in a trial of the OX40 agonist ivuxolimab. These receptor sequences come from an adult with an advanced solid tumor such as melanoma, head and neck, liver or kidney cancer.

J is TRBJ2-5 and V is TRBV28, with TRBD1 matching 10 bases. The V gene's germline CDR1 is MDHEN and CDR2 SYDVKM. This CDR3 has 15 amino acids. V dropped 8 bases and J dropped 2; count of bases not matched to a gene: 8. Here the CDR3 reads CASQQGQGVQETQYF. The CDR3 DNA reads TGTGCCAGCCAGCAAGGACAGGGGGTTCAAGAGACCCAGTACTTC.

This chain connects TRBV13 to TRBJ2-7; possible D gene TRBD2, 6 bases. V dropped 0 bases and J dropped 2 bases, with 8 bases sitting between them. CDR3 length: 14 amino acids. CDR1 PRHDT and CDR2 FYEKMQ come from the germline V gene (reference sequence). CDR3: CASSLGGSPYEQYF. The CDR3 bases are TGTGCCAGCAGCTTAGGCGGGAGCCCCTACGAGCAGTACTTC.

Written as DNA, the CDR3 is TGCGCCAGCAGCCAGCTAGCGTCCGGGGAGCTGTTTTTT. Its protein is CASSQLASGELFF. This chain connects TRBV4-3 to TRBJ2-2; possible D gene TRBD2, 6 bases. CDR1 is LGHNA and CDR2 is YSLEER in the germline V gene. Trimming took off 3 bases at V and 6 bases at J, with 8 bases between the two ends. This CDR3 spans 13 amino acids.

The chain employs TRBV4-3 and TRBJ2-7; 11 nucleotides match TRBD2. The CDR3 sequence is 16 residues long. After removal of 2 bases from V and 2 bases from J, the junction contained 5 bases not matched to a gene. CDR1 is LGHNA, CDR2 YSLEER, per germline. Here the CDR3 reads CASSQTLAGVPYEQYF. CDR3 bases: TGCGCCAGCAGCCAAACACTAGCGGGAGTCCCCTACGAGCAGTACTTC.

The rearrangement links TRBV18 to TRBJ2-1; TRBD1 aligns across 10 bases. Germline trimming cut 3 bases from V and 4 bases from J; bases unmatched to any gene: 6. The CDR3 has 16 residues. Germline assignment: CDR1 KGHSH and CDR2 LQKENI. CDR3 bases: TGTGCCAGCTCACCGCCGACAGGGGGCGCTTACAATGAGCAGTTCTTC. Translating it yields CASSPPTGGAYNEQFF.

This chain joins TRBV5-1 and TRBJ2-3; 8 bases align to TRBD1. The CDR3 runs 14 residues. V lost 4 bases, J lost 5 bases, and 6 bases stayed unmatched. Germline CDR1 and CDR2: SGHRS and YFSETQ. CDR3 sequence: CASSTRTGLDTQYF. The CDR3 DNA follows: TGCGCCAGCAGCACCAGGACAGGGCTAGATACGCAGTATTTT.

This chain joins TRBV28 and TRBJ2-5; 7 positions agree with TRBD1. The length of the CDR3 is 14 residues. Germline-derived CDR1 and CDR2 are MDHEN and SYDVKM. V lost 5 bases to trimming and J lost 2 bases; unmatched junction nucleotides: 5. CDR3 loop: CASSASRGQETQYF. CDR3 in DNA: TGTGCCAGCAGTGCCTCCAGGGGGCAAGAGACCCAGTACTTC.

V gene TRBV9 combines with J gene TRBJ2-3; TRBD2 agrees at 7 bases. V was clipped by 3 bases and J by 3 bases; unmatched bases: 7. The CDR3 sequence is 15 residues long. Germline CDR1 SGDLS, CDR2 YYNGEE. CDR3 in amino acids: CASSASGTRTDTQYF. The CDR3 DNA is TGTGCCAGCAGCGCAAGCGGGACCAGAACAGATACGCAGTATTTT.

This rearrangement joins TRBV7-3 to TRBJ1-5; D is ambiguous. Trimming pared 5 bases from V and 0 bases from J, leaving 17 bases between. Looked up from germline, CDR1 is SGHTA and CDR2 is FQGTGA. The CDR3 extends over 17 amino acids. In DNA form, the CDR3 reads TGTGCCAGCAGCCTAAACGTTCGGTGGGGTAGCAATCAGCCCCAGCATTTT. This encodes CASSLNVRWGSNQPQHF.

The CDR3 reads CASSFLTSGGEDTQYF. The DNA for the CDR3 is TGTGCCAGCAGCTTTCTGACTAGCGGGGGAGAGGATACGCAGTATTTT. The rearrangement joins TRBV11-1 to TRBJ2-3; TRBD2 aligns across 12 bases. There are 16 residues in the CDR3. The V and J ends lost 3 bases and 6 bases, in that order; junction bases with no gene match: 7. The germline V gene encodes CDR1 SGHAT and CDR2 FQDESV (reference sequence). The full variable domain, its missing parts supplied by reference TRBV11-1 and TRBJ2-3, is EAEVAQSPRYKITEKSQAVAFWCDPISGHATLYWYRQILGQGPELLVQFQDESVVDDSQLPKDRFSAERLKGVDSTLKIQPAELGDSAMYLCASSFLTSGGEDTQYFGPGTRLTVL.

The rearrangement joins TRBV28 to TRBJ1-1; TRBD1 agrees at 7 bases. V gave up 6 bases and J gave up 7 bases; unmatched junction bases: 11. The CDR3 covers 14 residues. The germline V gene encodes CDR1 MDHEN and CDR2 SYDVKM. This CDR3 reads CASRLTGDSLEAFF. Written as DNA, the CDR3 is TGTGCCAGCAGACTTACTGGGGACAGCCTTGAAGCTTTCTTT.

The gene calls are TRBV28 and TRBJ1-5; D is possibly TRBD1 (5 bases). The germline V and J ends were trimmed by 6 bases and 10 bases, with 13 bases remaining between them. Germline CDR1 reads MDHEN; CDR2 reads SYDVKM. The CDR3 runs 12 residues. In DNA form, the CDR3 reads TGTGCCAGCAGGGAGAGCCAGGGCCCCCAGCATTTT. Its protein is CASRESQGPQHF.

This sequence joins TRBV11-2 and TRBJ2-2; D gene ambiguous. Germline CDR1 reads SGHAT; CDR2 reads FQNNGV. V lost 3 bases, J lost 11 bases, and 7 bases lay in between. The CDR3 loop spans 11 amino acids. CDR3 residues: CASSFKHELFF. The CDR3 region has the DNA TGTGCCAGCAGCTTTAAACATGAGCTGTTTTTT. Variable domain in full (rest from reference TRBV11-2 and TRBJ2-2): EAGVAQSPRYKIIEKRQSVAFWCNPISGHATLYWYQQILGQGPKLLIQFQNNGVVDDSQLPKDRFSAERLKGVDSTLKIQPAKLEDSAVYLCASSFKHELFFGEGSRLTVL.

The chain joins TRBV4-3 to TRBJ2-7; D may be TRBD2 (6 bases). The V end was cut by 1 base, the J end by 3 bases, with 13 bases between. The germline V gene encodes CDR1 LGHNA and CDR2 YSLEER. The length of the CDR3 is 15 residues. CDR3 nucleotides: TGCGCCAGCAGCCAAGGGACGGGGAGGAGCTACGAGCAGTACTTC. It encodes CASSQGTGRSYEQYF.

The gene calls are TRBV4-2 and TRBJ2-7; TRBD2 matches at 8 bases. The CDR3 spans 16 residues. The V gene's germline CDR1 is LGHNA and CDR2 YNFKEQ. After removal of 0 bases from V and 0 bases from J, the junction contained 4 bases not matched to a gene. The CDR3 DNA sequence: TGTGCCAGCAGCCAAGATAGCGGGGAAGGCTCCTACGAGCAGTACTTC. Amino acids: CASSQDSGEGSYEQYF.

V gene TRBV7-9 combines with J gene TRBJ2-7; D unresolved. V lost 6 bases and J lost 0, with 3 bases in between. This CDR3 contains 11 residues. CDR1 and CDR2 from the germline V gene are SEHNR and FQNEAQ (reference sequence). The chain's CDR3 is CASRGSYEQYF. CDR3 sequence (DNA): TGTGCCAGCAGGGGCTCCTACGAGCAGTACTTC.

The chain is built from TRBV21-1 and TRBJ2-1; the table names TRBD2, a call not compared with the DNA. TRBV21-1 is a listed pseudogene. This CDR3 spans 16 amino acids. CDR3 nucleotides: TGTGCCAGCAACCCGGGAACTAGCGGCGGATACAATGAGCAGTTCTTC. Encoded protein: CASNPGTSGGYNEQFF.

V is TRBV30 and J is TRBJ2-1; D remains unclear. The CDR3 contains 15 residues. Germline lookup yields CDR1 GTSNPN and CDR2 SVGIG (reference sequence). Trimming pared 6 bases from V and 0 bases from J, leaving 15 bases between. CDR3 sequence reads: CACNSWGSSYNEQFF. The DNA of the CDR3 is TGTGCCTGCAATTCATGGGGAAGCTCCTACAATGAGCAGTTCTTC.

V and J are TRBV5-6 and TRBJ2-7, with D possibly TRBD2 on 5 matching bases. The germline V gene has CDR1 SGHDT and CDR2 YYEEEE. Between the trimmed V and J ends, which lost 2 bases and 1 base, there was a span of 16 bases. The CDR3 has 16 residues. The CDR3 loop is CASSFMLSVASYEQYF. The CDR3 nucleotides are TGTGCCAGCAGCTTTATGCTTAGCGTCGCGTCCTACGAGCAGTACTTC.

The chain uses TRBV13 and TRBJ2-1; the match to TRBD1 covers 7 bases. The CDR3 loop spans 15 amino acids. V was clipped by 5 bases and J by 0 bases; unmatched bases: 4. Germline V gene sequence: CDR1 PRHDT, CDR2 FYEKMQ (reference sequence). The CDR3 nucleotides read TGTGCCAGCAGCCCCCGGGACAGCTCCTACAATGAGCAGTTCTTC. Translation gives CASSPRDSSYNEQFF.

The chain is built from TRBV27 and TRBJ2-1; TRBD2 agrees at 10 bases. The V gene's germline CDR1 is MNHEY and CDR2 SMNVEV (reference sequence). The CDR3 has 16 residues. The V and J ends lost 5 bases and 6 bases, in that order; junction bases with no gene match: 10. CDR3 in amino acids: CASSPRLAGLFNEQFF. In DNA, the CDR3 is TGTGCCAGCAGTCCCCGACTAGCGGGCCTCTTCAATGAGCAGTTCTTC.

The V and J genes are TRBV5-6 and TRBJ2-5; possibly TRBD2 for D (6 bases). This CDR3 comprises 15 residues. Germline CDR1 reads SGHDT; CDR2 reads YYEEEE. V was cut by 4 bases and J by 2 bases, with 15 bases left in between. The CDR3: CASSAIRDLQETQYF. CDR3 nucleotide sequence: TGTGCCAGCAGCGCCATCCGGGACTTACAAGAGACCCAGTACTTC.

In its sample, this clone was seen once. The chain couples TRBV6-5 to TRBJ2-1, with TRBD2 matching 8 bases. The germline V gene has CDR1 MNHEY and CDR2 SVGAGI. V shed 3 bases and J 8 bases; nucleotides not matched to a gene: 6. CDR3 length: 14 residues. The CDR3 bases are TGTGCCAGCAGTTATGGACTAGCTGCCGATGAGCAGTTCTTC. Its protein is CASSYGLAADEQFF.

V is TRBV4-1 and J is TRBJ1-5; 7 nucleotides align to TRBD1. The CDR3 extends over 14 amino acids. Per the germline V gene, CDR1 is MGHRA and CDR2 is YSYEKL. The trim removed 5 bases at V and 4 bases at J, leaving 5 bases unmatched. CDR3 coding DNA: TGCGCCAGCAGCGCAGACAGGGCTAATCAGCCCCAGCATTTT. Amino acid sequence: CASSADRANQPQHF.

The V gene is TRBV4-3, the J gene TRBJ2-6, with D tentatively TRBD2 (5 bases). Germline lookup yields CDR1 LGHNA and CDR2 YSLEER. V was pared by 0 bases and J by 2 bases, with 17 bases between. The CDR3 loop spans 19 amino acids. Here the CDR3 DNA reads TGCGCCAGCAGCCAAGAAAGAAGTTCGACGGAGGCTGGGGCCAACGTCCTGACTTTC. It translates to CASSQERSSTEAGANVLTF.

The sample holds one count of this clone. The gene calls are TRBV4-1 and TRBJ1-2; no reliable D call. Germline CDR1 is MGHRA and CDR2 is YSYEKL. CDR3 length: 15 residues. Between the trimmed V and J ends, which lost 6 bases and 3 bases, there was a span of 17 bases. This CDR3 is CASSPATAEDYGYTF. The CDR3 DNA follows: TGCGCCAGCAGTCCAGCCACGGCAGAGGACTATGGCTACACCTTC.

The chain joins TRBV13 to TRBJ2-7; 7 bases line up with TRBD2. CDR1 is PRHDT and CDR2 is FYEKMQ in the germline V gene (reference sequence). There are 16 residues in the CDR3. Unmatched junction bases numbered 11, after V lost 4 bases and J lost 2 bases. The CDR3 coding sequence is TGTGCCAGCAGCTACCACCGGGAGGCCGACCCCTACGAGCAGTACTTC. This sequence encodes CASSYHREADPYEQYF.

The genes are TRBV28 and TRBJ1-2; unclear D gene. This CDR3 has 13 residues. Germline V CDR1 and CDR2: MDHEN, SYDVKM. Trimming pared 8 bases from V and 2 bases from J, leaving 12 bases between. The CDR3 DNA is TGTGCCAGCTCCCCGACATTGAACTATGGCTACACCTTC. It encodes CASSPTLNYGYTF.

The chain uses TRBV6-5 and TRBJ2-5; a possible D gene is TRBD2 (6 bases). V was pared by 10 bases and J by 2 bases, with 11 bases between. From germline, CDR1 is MNHEY and CDR2 SVGAGI. The CDR3 runs to 12 residues. CDR3 DNA: TGTGCCACCTCGGGAGCACAAGAGACCCAGTACTTC. Protein: CATSGAQETQYF.

The CDR3 coding sequence is TGCACCAGCAGCCAAGATCGTGGGGTAAGCTCTGGAAACACCATATATTTT. Translating gives CTSSQDRGVSSGNTIYF. The chain links TRBV1 to TRBJ1-3. TRBV1 is a known pseudogene. The CDR3 length is 17 residues.

The chain uses TRBV19 and TRBJ1-5; 7 nucleotides match TRBD1. The CDR3 contains 14 residues. Per the germline V gene, CDR1 is LNHDA and CDR2 is SQIVND (reference sequence). With V trimmed by 3 bases and J by 2 bases, 1 base remained unmatched. The CDR3 here is CASSITGGNQPQHF. Written as DNA, the CDR3 is TGTGCCAGTAGTATTACAGGGGGCAATCAGCCCCAGCATTTT. Full variable domain (remainder filled in from reference TRBV19 and TRBJ1-5): DGGITQSPKYLFRKEGQNVTLSCEQNLNHDAMYWYRQDPGQGLRLIYYSQIVNDFQKGDIAEGYSVSREKKESFPLTVTSAQKNPTAFYLCASSITGGNQPQHFGDGTRLSIL.